One sample yielded the 24 T cell receptor beta chains listed below, sequenced in a study of blood T cell repertoires in COVID-19. Using immunoSEQ multiplex PCR, the repertoire was profiled, and TCRdb retains in-frame clones only, with some absent. The table lists just over 650,000 clones, around 89% of them singletons, with approximately 0.3% in the top ten. Sequencing was performed on peripheral blood. These receptors all stem from a woman aged 18-35 years with acute or convalescent COVID-19.

This chain joins TRBV2 and TRBJ1-5; D is unclear. CDR3 size: 15 residues. The V end was cut by 1 base, the J end by 3 bases, with 10 bases between. Germline assignment: CDR1 SNHLY and CDR2 FYNNEI. The CDR3 loop reads CASSEDGGYNQPQHF. CDR3 nucleotides: TGTGCCAGCAGTGAAGACGGCGGCTACAATCAGCCCCAGCATTTT.

The chain employs TRBV19 and TRBJ1-5; 7 positions agree with TRBD1. The germline V gene has CDR1 LNHDA and CDR2 SQIVND (reference sequence). The V segment lost 3 bases and the J segment 11 bases; nucleotides outside the gene matches: 22. This CDR3 has 18 amino acids. CDR3 sequence reads: CASSIRQGRSSGFGTQHF. The CDR3, as DNA: TGTGCCAGTAGTATTCGACAGGGTCGCTCCTCTGGATTCGGAACCCAGCATTTT.

The CDR3 DNA sequence: TGTGCCAGCAGCAATGGCGGGGGGGGCCCCTACAATGAGCAGTTCTTC. Protein: CASSNGGGGPYNEQFF. The genes are TRBV11-3 and TRBJ2-1, with 9 bases lining up with TRBD2. Germline lookup yields CDR1 SGHNT and CDR2 YENEEA. The V gene end was trimmed by 5 bases and the J gene end by 2 bases; junction bases not matched to a gene: 7. The CDR3 is 16 amino acids.

This clone was observed once. The V call is TRBV7-2, the J call TRBJ1-2; 9 nucleotides align to TRBD1. With 5 bases clipped from V and 2 bases from J, the junction kept 9 bases outside the gene matches. The CDR3 has 16 residues. Germline V gene data show CDR1 as SGHTA and CDR2 as FQGNSA. CDR3 amino acids: CASSPAGQGRNYGYTF. The CDR3, as DNA: TGTGCCAGCAGCCCCGCGGGACAGGGCAGGAACTATGGCTACACCTTC.

This chain uses TRBV5-6 with TRBJ2-3; 11 bases align to TRBD1. The CDR3 covers 15 residues. The junction had 4 bases not matched to a gene; V was cut back by 2 bases and J by 5 bases. The germline V gene encodes CDR1 SGHDT and CDR2 YYEEEE. The CDR3 nucleotides read TGTGCCAGCAGCTTTTGGGGGACAGGGGGAGATACGCAGTATTTT. It yields the protein CASSFWGTGGDTQYF.

The CDR3 DNA is TGTGCCAGCAGCCAAGACCCACAGCCCGACTACGAGCAGTACTTC. Translating it yields CASSQDPQPDYEQYF. The chain uses TRBV3-1 (or the pseudogene TRBV3-2) and TRBJ2-7; no reliable D call. Germline loops: CDR1 LGHDT, CDR2 YNNKEL (reference sequence). Trimming shortened V by 0 bases and J by 3 bases, and 12 bases separated the two germline ends. The CDR3 length is 15 residues.

This clone was recorded once. The chain combines TRBV7-2 with TRBJ2-2; 13 bases agree with TRBD2. Unmatched junction bases numbered 3, after V lost 2 bases and J lost 0 bases. This CDR3 region has 18 residues. Germline V gives CDR1 SGHTA, CDR2 FQGNSA. Here the CDR3 reads CASSLRLAGGSNTGELFF. CDR3 coding DNA: TGTGCCAGCAGCTTAAGACTAGCGGGGGGCTCGAACACCGGGGAGCTGTTTTTT.

The count of this clone is one. The rearrangement links TRBV2 to TRBJ2-7, with D tentatively TRBD2 (5 bases). V was pared by 4 bases and J by 7 bases, with 8 bases between. Looked up from germline, CDR1 is SNHLY and CDR2 is FYNNEI. CDR3 size: 11 residues. CDR3 DNA: TGTGCCAGCAGTGTAGGGAGTGAGCAGTACTTC. This codes for CASSVGSEQYF. The full variable domain, its missing parts supplied by reference TRBV2 and TRBJ2-7, is EPEVTQTPSHQVTQMGQEVILRCVPISNHLYFYWYRQILGQKVEFLVSFYNNEISEKSEIFDDQFSVERPDGSNFTLKIRSTKLEDSAMYFCASSVGSEQYFGPGTRLTVT.

The genes are TRBV7-8 and TRBJ1-2; D gene unclear. Per germline, CDR1 SGHVS and CDR2 FQNEAQ. The CDR3 totals 15 residues. Trimming took 0 bases from V and 9 from J, leaving 17 bases between them. CDR3: CASSLAEGRSWSYTF. For the CDR3, the DNA is TGTGCCAGCAGCTTAGCCGAGGGCCGGTCCTGGAGCTACACCTTC. Combining the CDR3 with reference TRBV7-8 and TRBJ1-2 gives the whole variable domain GAGVSQSPRYKVAKRGQDVALRCDPISGHVSLFWYQQALGQGPEFLTYFQNEAQLDKSGLPSDRFFAERPEGSVSTLKIQRTQQEDSAVYLCASSLAEGRSWSYTFGSGTRLTVV.

V is TRBV29-1 and J is TRBJ1-2; possibly TRBD1 for D (5 bases). Deletions cut 4 bases from V and 2 bases from J, with 11 bases between. The germline gives CDR1 SQVTM, CDR2 ANQGSEA. The CDR3 consists of 13 residues. Written as DNA, the CDR3 is TGCAGCGTTGGAGAAGCAGGGAACTATGGCTACACCTTC. It yields the protein CSVGEAGNYGYTF.

The table lists this clone with a few counts. This sequence joins TRBV19 and TRBJ1-4; TRBD1 matches 7 bases. CDR3 length: 17 residues. V shed 4 bases and J 7 bases; nucleotides not matched to a gene: 15. The germline CDR1 and CDR2 sequences are LNHDA and SQIVND (reference sequence). The CDR3 coding sequence is TGTGCCAGTAGTACCCGACAGGGTGGGAGAGGAAGTGAAAAACTGTTTTTT. Protein sequence: CASSTRQGGRGSEKLFF.

This rearrangement joins TRBV6-5 to TRBJ2-4; D is unclear. The V gene lost 5 bases and the J gene lost 5 bases, with 4 bases spanning the gap. The CDR3 loop spans 11 amino acids. CDR1 and CDR2 from the germline V gene are MNHEY and SVGAGI. CDR3 DNA: TGTGCCAGCAGTAGAGAAAACATTCAGTACTTC. Encoded protein: CASSRENIQYF.

This clone was counted between two and nine times. V gene TRBV10-3 combines with J gene TRBJ1-1; tentatively, D is TRBD1 (6 bases). The germline V gene has CDR1 ENHRY and CDR2 SYGVKD. The CDR3 consists of 15 residues. V was pared by 6 bases and J by 2 bases, with 16 bases between. CDR3 nucleotide sequence: TGTGCCATCAGCGACCCGGGACAACCAAACACTGAAGCTTTCTTT. Amino acid sequence: CAISDPGQPNTEAFF.

This clone was seen once. The chain combines TRBV21-1 with TRBJ1-6; whether TRBD1, the table's D call, matches the DNA was not checked. TRBV21-1 is deemed a pseudogene. This CDR3 comprises 18 residues. In nucleotides, the CDR3 is TGTGCCAGCAGCAAATTCGGTTCCCGGGCAGGGGGCTTGTCACCCCTCCACTTT. Translating gives CASSKFGSRAGGLSPLHF.

The chain carries TRBV10-1 and TRBJ1-5; TRBD1 agrees at 8 bases. This CDR3 contains 16 residues. J gave up 4 bases and V 7 bases, and 12 bases lay outside the gene matches. Germline values: CDR1 WNHNN, CDR2 SYGVQD (reference sequence). The CDR3 loop is CASMRGRTGSNQPQHF. The CDR3 DNA sequence: TGCGCCAGCATGCGGGGCCGGACAGGGTCGAATCAGCCCCAGCATTTT.

The chain couples TRBV14 to TRBJ1-2; no firm D call. Germline V gene data show CDR1 as SGHDN and CDR2 as FVKESK. V shed 4 bases and J shed 3 bases, with 18 bases lying between them. CDR3 length: 16 residues. This CDR3 reads CASSPPRRGGHYGYTF. In DNA, the CDR3 is TGTGCCAGCAGCCCCCCGCGGCGGGGTGGGCACTATGGCTACACCTTC.

In this sample, this clone turned up a few times. This chain links TRBV18 with TRBJ2-1, with 14 bases aligning to TRBD2. This CDR3 spans 16 amino acids. From germline, CDR1 is KGHSH and CDR2 LQKENI. Germline trimming cut 4 bases from V and 6 bases from J; bases unmatched to any gene: 5. CDR3 region: CASSRYGTSGGNEQFF. In DNA form, the CDR3 reads TGTGCCAGCTCACGTTACGGGACTAGCGGGGGCAATGAGCAGTTCTTC.

The V and J genes are TRBV12-3 or TRBV12-4 and TRBJ2-5, with a tentative D call TRBD2 (6 bases). CDR3 length: 13 residues. V lost 7 bases and J lost 5, with 14 bases in between. For the CDR3, the DNA is TGTGCCAGCACCCCCGGAGGGGTTGAGACCCAGTACTTC. Its protein is CASTPGGVETQYF.

This chain links TRBV9 with TRBJ2-1, with 8 bases that match TRBD2. This CDR3 has 15 residues. Trimming at V came to 0 bases and at J to 6 bases, leaving 5 bases not matched to a gene. Germline V CDR1 and CDR2: SGDLS, YYNGEE. CDR3 bases: TGTGCCAGCAGCGTAGCGGGGGGGGCGGGCAATGAGCAGTTCTTC. It translates to CASSVAGGAGNEQFF.

The CDR3 is CAWSSGTVYKETYEQYF. The CDR3 DNA reads TGTGCCTGGAGTTCCGGAACTGTTTATAAGGAGACTTACGAGCAGTACTTC. The rearrangement links TRBV30 to TRBJ2-7, with D unclear. CDR1 and CDR2 (germline): GTSNPN, SVGIG (reference sequence). This CDR3 is 17 amino acids long. Trimming shortened V by 2 bases and J by 4 bases, and 24 bases separated the two germline ends.

The chain has TRBV7-9 and TRBJ1-1; the D is unclear. This CDR3 has 13 amino acids. Germline-derived CDR1 and CDR2 are SEHNR and FQNEAQ (reference sequence). Trimming took 10 bases from V and 0 from J, leaving 12 bases between them. As DNA, the CDR3 is TGTGCCACCTCGTCCCCTTTGAACACTGAAGCTTTCTTT. Its protein is CATSSPLNTEAFF.

The rearrangement joins TRBV12-5 to TRBJ1-1; TRBD1 is a possible D gene (6 bases). This CDR3 has 13 amino acids. The ends were cut back, 7 bases at V and 7 bases at J, with 16 bases in the middle. Germline CDR1 is LGHNT and CDR2 is FRNRAP. The CDR3, as DNA: TGTGCTAGTGAGGGCCAGGGGTTGAGTGAAGCTTTCTTT. It yields the protein CASEGQGLSEAFF.

The chain combines TRBV5-1 with TRBJ2-3, with D unclear. V was clipped by 4 bases and J by 4 bases, with 16 bases between them. This CDR3 has 15 amino acids. Per the germline V gene, CDR1 is SGHRS and CDR2 is YFSETQ. This CDR3 reads CASSPIPGGADTQYF. The CDR3 DNA follows: TGCGCCAGCAGCCCGATACCCGGTGGAGCAGATACGCAGTATTTT.

This chain connects TRBV5-6 to TRBJ1-1, with D tentatively TRBD1 (5 bases). With 4 bases removed from V and 5 bases from J, the gap between germline ends came to 21 bases. Looked up from germline, CDR1 is SGHDT and CDR2 is YYEEEE. The CDR3 loop spans 16 amino acids. The CDR3 DNA reads as TGTGCCAGCAGCCCCAGCGCTCCCCCAGGGCGTACTGAAGCTTTCTTT. It encodes CASSPSAPPGRTEAFF.